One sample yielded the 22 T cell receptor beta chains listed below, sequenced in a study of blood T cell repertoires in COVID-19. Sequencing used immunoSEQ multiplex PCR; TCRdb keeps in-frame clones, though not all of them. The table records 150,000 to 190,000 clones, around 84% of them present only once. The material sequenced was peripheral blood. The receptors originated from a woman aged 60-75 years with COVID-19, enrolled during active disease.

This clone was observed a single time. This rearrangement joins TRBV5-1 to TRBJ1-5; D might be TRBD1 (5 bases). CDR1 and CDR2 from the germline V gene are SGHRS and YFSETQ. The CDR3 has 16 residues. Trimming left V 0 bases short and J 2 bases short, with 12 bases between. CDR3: CASSLEGSGGNQPQHF. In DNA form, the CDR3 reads TGCGCCAGCAGCTTGGAGGGGTCGGGCGGCAATCAGCCCCAGCATTTT.

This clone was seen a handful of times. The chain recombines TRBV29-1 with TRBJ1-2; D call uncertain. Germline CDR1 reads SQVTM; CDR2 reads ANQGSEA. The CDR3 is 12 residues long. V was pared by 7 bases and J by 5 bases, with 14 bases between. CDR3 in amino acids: CSAPGVEYGYTF. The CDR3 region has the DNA TGCAGCGCCCCGGGAGTAGAGTATGGCTACACCTTC.

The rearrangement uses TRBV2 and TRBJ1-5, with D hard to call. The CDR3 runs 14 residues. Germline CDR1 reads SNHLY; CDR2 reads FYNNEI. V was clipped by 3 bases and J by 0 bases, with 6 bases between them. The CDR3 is CASSESSSNQPQHF. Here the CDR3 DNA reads TGTGCCAGCAGTGAGTCTTCTAGCAATCAGCCCCAGCATTTT.

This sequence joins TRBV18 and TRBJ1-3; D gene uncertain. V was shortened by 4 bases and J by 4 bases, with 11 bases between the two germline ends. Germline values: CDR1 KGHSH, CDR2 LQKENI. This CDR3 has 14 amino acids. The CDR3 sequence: CASSLLGPGNTIYF. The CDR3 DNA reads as TGTGCCAGCTCACTCCTCGGTCCCGGAAACACCATATATTTT.

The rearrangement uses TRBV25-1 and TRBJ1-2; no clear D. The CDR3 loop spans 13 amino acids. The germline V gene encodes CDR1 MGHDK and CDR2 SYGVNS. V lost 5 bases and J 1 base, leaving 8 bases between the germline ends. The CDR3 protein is CASSLGFNYGYTF. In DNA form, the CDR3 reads TGTGCCAGCAGTCTCGGGTTTAACTATGGCTACACCTTC.

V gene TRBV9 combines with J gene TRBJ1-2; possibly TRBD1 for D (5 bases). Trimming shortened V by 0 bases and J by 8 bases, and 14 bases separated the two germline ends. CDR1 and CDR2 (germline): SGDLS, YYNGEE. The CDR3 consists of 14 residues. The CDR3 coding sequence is TGTGCCAGCAGCGTAGGGGACTCCCGGAAGGGCTACACCTTC. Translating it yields CASSVGDSRKGYTF.

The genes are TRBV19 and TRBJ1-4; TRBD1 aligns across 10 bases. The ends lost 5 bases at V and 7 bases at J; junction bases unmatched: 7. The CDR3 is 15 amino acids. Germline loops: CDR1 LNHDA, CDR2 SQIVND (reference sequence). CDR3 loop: CASSSSGTGVEKLFF. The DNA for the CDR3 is TGTGCCAGTAGTTCGTCCGGGACAGGGGTTGAAAAACTGTTTTTT.

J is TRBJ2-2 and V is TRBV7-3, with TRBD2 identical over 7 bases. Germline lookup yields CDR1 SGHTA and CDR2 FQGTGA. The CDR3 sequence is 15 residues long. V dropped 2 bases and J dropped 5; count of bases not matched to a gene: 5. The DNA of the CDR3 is TGTGCCAGCAGCTTAGGGTCGCGGGAGACCGGGGAGCTGTTTTTT. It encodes CASSLGSRETGELFF. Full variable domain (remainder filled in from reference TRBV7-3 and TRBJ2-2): GAGVSQTPSNKVTEKGKYVELRCDPISGHTALYWYRQSLGQGPEFLIYFQGTGAADDSGLPNDRFFAVRPEGSVSTLKIQRTERGDSAVYLCASSLGSRETGELFFGEGSRLTVL.

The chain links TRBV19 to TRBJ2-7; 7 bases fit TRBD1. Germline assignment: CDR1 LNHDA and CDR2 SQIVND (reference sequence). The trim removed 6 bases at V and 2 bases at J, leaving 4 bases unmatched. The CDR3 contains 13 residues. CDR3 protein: CASRGTDTYEQYF. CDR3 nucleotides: TGTGCCAGTAGAGGGACAGACACCTACGAGCAGTACTTC. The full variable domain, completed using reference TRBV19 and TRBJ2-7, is DGGITQSPKYLFRKEGQNVTLSCEQNLNHDAMYWYRQDPGQGLRLIYYSQIVNDFQKGDIAEGYSVSREKKESFPLTVTSAQKNPTAFYLCASRGTDTYEQYFGPGTRLTVT.

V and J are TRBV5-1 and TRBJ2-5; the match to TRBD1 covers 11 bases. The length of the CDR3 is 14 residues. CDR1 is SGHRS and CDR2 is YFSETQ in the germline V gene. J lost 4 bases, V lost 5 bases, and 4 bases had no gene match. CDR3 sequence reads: CASRGGTGGETQYF. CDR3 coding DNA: TGCGCCAGCAGAGGAGGGACAGGGGGAGAGACCCAGTACTTC.

The CDR3 DNA reads as TGTGCCAGCAGTATTCCAGGAGGCCCCTCTGGGGCCAACGTCCTGACTTTC. This encodes CASSIPGGPSGANVLTF. The rearrangement joins TRBV27 to TRBJ2-6, with D tentatively TRBD2 (5 bases). V was pared by 5 bases and J by 0 bases, with 14 bases between. CDR3 length: 17 amino acids. The germline V gene has CDR1 MNHEY and CDR2 SMNVEV (reference sequence). Based on the CDR3 plus reference TRBV27 and TRBJ2-6, the full variable domain is EAQVTQNPRYLITVTGKKLTVTCSQNMNHEYMSWYRQDPGLGLRQIYYSMNVEVTDKGDVPEGYKVSRKEKRNFPLILESPSPNQTSLYFCASSIPGGPSGANVLTFGAGSRLTVL.

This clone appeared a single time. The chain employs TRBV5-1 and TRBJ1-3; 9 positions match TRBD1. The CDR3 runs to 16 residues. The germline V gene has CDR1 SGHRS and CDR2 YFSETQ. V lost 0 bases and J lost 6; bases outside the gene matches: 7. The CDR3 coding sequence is TGCGCCAGCAGCTTGGATGGGACAGGGAGAGCAAACACCATATATTTT. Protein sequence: CASSLDGTGRANTIYF.

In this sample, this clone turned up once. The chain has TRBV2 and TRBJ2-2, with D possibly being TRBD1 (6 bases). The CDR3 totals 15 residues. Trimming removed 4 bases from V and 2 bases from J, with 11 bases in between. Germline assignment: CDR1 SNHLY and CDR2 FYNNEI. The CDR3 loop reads CASSVQGTNTGELFF. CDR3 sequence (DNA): TGTGCCAGCAGTGTACAGGGAACTAACACCGGGGAGCTGTTTTTT.

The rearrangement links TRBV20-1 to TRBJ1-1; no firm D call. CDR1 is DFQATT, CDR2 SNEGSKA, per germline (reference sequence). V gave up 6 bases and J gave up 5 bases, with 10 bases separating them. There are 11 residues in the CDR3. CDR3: CSAPRRTEAFF. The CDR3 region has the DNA TGCAGTGCCCCCCGGAGAACTGAAGCTTTCTTT.

The CDR3 nucleotides are TGCGCCACCCGGAGGGACTCTCATGGCTACACCTTC. Amino acid sequence: CATRRDSHGYTF. The chain links TRBV5-1 to TRBJ1-2, with a possible D match to TRBD1 (5 bases). V lost 9 bases to trimming and J lost 6 bases, with 15 bases between them. Germline V gives CDR1 SGHRS, CDR2 YFSETQ. The CDR3 covers 12 residues.

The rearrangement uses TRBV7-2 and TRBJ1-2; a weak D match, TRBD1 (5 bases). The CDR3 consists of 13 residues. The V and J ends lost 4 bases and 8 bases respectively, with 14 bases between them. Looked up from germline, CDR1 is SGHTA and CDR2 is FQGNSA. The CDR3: CASSSGGVAGYTF. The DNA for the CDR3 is TGTGCCAGCAGCTCCGGAGGGGTGGCAGGCTACACCTTC.

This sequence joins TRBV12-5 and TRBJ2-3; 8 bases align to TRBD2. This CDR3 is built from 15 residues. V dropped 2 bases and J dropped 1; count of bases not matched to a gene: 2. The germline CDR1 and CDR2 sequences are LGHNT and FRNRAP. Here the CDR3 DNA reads TGTGCTAGTGGTTTGAACGGGGGGGGCACAGATACGCAGTATTTT. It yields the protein CASGLNGGGTDTQYF.

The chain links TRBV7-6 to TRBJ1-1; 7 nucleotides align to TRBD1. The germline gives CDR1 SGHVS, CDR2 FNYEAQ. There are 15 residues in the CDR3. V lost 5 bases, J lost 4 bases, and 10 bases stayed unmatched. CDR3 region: CASSPVRQGSTEAFF. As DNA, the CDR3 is TGTGCCAGCAGCCCCGTCAGACAGGGATCCACTGAAGCTTTCTTT.

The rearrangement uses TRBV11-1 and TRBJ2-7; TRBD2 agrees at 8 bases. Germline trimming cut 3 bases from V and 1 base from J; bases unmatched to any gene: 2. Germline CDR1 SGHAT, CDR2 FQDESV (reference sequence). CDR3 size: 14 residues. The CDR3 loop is CASSFVAGSYEQYF. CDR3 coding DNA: TGTGCCAGCAGCTTCGTAGCGGGGTCCTACGAGCAGTACTTC. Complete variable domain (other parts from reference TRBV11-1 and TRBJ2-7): EAEVAQSPRYKITEKSQAVAFWCDPISGHATLYWYRQILGQGPELLVQFQDESVVDDSQLPKDRFSAERLKGVDSTLKIQPAELGDSAMYLCASSFVAGSYEQYFGPGTRLTVT.

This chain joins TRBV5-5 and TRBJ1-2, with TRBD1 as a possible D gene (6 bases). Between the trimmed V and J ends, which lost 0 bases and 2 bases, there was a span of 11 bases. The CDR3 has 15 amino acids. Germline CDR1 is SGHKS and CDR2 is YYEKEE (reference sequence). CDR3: CASSLAARGNYGYTF. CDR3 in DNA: TGTGCCAGCAGCTTGGCGGCCAGGGGAAACTATGGCTACACCTTC.

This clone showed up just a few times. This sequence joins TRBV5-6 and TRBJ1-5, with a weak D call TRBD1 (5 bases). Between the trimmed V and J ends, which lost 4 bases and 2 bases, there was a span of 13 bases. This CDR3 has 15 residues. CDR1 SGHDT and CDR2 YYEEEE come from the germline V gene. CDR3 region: CASSRDGGGNQPQHF. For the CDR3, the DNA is TGTGCCAGCAGCCGGGACGGAGGGGGCAATCAGCCCCAGCATTTT.

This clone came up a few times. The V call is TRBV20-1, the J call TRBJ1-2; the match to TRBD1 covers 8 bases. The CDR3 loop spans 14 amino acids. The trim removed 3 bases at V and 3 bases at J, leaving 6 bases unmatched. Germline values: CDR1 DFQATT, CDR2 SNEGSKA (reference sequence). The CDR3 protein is CSASALDRDYGYTF. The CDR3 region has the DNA TGCAGTGCTAGTGCTTTGGACAGGGACTATGGCTACACCTTC.